The TCR beta chain described here comes from a study of cytomegalovirus exposure and HLA in healthy donors. Trimming removed 0 bases from V and 2 bases from J, with 13 bases in between. The germline V gene has CDR1 LGHNA and CDR2 YSLEER. The CDR3 is 16 residues long. Primers included in the PCR were 60 Vbeta and 13 Jbeta primers. Clones were sequenced by immunoSEQ multiplex PCR, and TCRdb holds only the in-frame ones, with some missing. The table includes tens of thousands of clones, roughly 79% detected once. Study observations and caveats: Later work showed greater clonal expansion in HLA-associated TCR beta chains than in equally common others. V- and J-gene trimming in TCR beta was tied to a missense DCLRE1C variant by an analysis performed later. A later analysis revealed that TCR association rates differed between HLA loci, peaking at DRB1 and bottoming out at HLA-C. A reported reduction in N-insertions relative to the 666-donor mean was seen in an Asian-associated ancestry cluster in a later analysis.

As regards this clone: Its antigen remains unknown.

The rearrangement uses TRBV4-3 and TRBJ2-5; possibly TRBD1 for D (5 bases). The clonotype originates from a male donor in good health and CMV-seronegative. Sequenced: PBMCs. CDR3: CASSQEMQGTQETQYF. The CDR3 DNA is TGCGCCAGCAGCCAAGAAATGCAGGGAACTCAAGAGACCCAGTACTTC.